The TCR beta chain described here comes from a study of T cells expressing NK-cell markers. The overall study: Sorted T-cell subsets CD3+CD56+NKG2C+, CD3+CD56+NKG2C- and CD3+CD56-NKG2C+ were TCR beta-sequenced.

TCRdb reanalyzed the 5' RACE reads, giving one entry per CDR3 protein sequence and no DNA. The sample holds more than 120,000 distinct CDR3 sequences. The CDR3 contains 12 residues. J is TRBJ2-1 and V is TRBV12-3 or TRBV12-4. Source material: blood T cells: a sorted CD56 or NKG2C T cell subset, CD4+ or CD8+ T cells, or bulk PBMC T cells (not recorded which). This clonotype was sampled from a man between 18 and 29 years old in good health. CDR3 protein: CASSVDRNEQFF.